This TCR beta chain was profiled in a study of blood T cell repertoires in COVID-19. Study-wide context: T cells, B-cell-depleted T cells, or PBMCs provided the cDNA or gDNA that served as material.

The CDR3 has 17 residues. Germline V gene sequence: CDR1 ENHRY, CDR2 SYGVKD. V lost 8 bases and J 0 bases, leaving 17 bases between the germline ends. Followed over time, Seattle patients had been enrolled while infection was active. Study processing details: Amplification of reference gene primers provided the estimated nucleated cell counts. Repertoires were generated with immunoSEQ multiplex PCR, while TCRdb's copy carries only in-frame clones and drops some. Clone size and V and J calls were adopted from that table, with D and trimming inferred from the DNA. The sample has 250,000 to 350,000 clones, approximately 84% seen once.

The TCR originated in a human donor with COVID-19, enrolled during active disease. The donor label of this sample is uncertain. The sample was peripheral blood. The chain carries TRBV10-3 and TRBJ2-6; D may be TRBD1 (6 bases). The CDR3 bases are TGTGCCATCGGTAATGGACAGTCTTCCTCTGGGGCCAACGTCCTGACTTTC. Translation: CAIGNGQSSSGANVLTF.